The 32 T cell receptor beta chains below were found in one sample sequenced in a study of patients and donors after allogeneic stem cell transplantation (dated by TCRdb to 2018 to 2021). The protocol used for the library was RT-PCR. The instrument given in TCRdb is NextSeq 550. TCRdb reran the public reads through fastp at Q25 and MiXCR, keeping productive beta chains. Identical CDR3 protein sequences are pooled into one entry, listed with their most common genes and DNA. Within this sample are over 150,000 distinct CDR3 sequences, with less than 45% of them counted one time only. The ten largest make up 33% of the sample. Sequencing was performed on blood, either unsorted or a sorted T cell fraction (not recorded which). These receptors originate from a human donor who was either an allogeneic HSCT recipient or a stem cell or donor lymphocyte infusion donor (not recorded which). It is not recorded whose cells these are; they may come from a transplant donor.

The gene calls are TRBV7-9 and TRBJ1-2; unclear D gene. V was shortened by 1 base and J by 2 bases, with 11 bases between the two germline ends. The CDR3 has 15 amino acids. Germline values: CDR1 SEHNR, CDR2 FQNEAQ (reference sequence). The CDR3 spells CASSLVTRSNYGYTF. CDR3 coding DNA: TGTGCCAGCAGCTTAGTGACGAGATCAAACTATGGCTACACCTTC.

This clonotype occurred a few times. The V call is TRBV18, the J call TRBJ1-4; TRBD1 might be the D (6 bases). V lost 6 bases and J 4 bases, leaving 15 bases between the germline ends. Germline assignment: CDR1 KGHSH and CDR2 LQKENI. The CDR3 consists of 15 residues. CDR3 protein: CASSLGQRVNEKLFF. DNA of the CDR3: TGTGCCAGCTCCCTAGGACAGCGCGTTAATGAAAAACTGTTTTTT. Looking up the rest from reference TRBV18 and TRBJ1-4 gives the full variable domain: NAGVMQNPRHLVRRRGQEARLRCSPMKGHSHVYWYRQLPEEGLKFMVYLQKENIIDESGMPKERFSAEFPKEGPSILRIQQVVRGDSAAYFCASSLGQRVNEKLFFGSGTQLSVL.

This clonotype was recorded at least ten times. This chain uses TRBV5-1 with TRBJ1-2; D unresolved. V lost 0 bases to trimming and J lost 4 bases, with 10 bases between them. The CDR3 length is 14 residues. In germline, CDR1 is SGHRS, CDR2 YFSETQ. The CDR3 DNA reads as TGCGCCAGCAGCTTGGCGGCGGAGCTCTATGGCTACACCTTC. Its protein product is CASSLAAELYGYTF. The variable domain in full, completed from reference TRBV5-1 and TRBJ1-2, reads KAGVTQTPRYLIKTRGQQVTLSCSPISGHRSVSWYQQTPGQGLQFLFEYFSETQRNKGNFPGRFSGRQFSNSRSEMNVSTLELGDSALYLCASSLAAELYGYTFGSGTRLTVV.

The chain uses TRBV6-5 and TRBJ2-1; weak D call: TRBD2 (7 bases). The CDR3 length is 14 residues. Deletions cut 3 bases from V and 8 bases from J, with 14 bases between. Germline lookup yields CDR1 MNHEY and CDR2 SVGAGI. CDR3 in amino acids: CASSYIGEGDEQFF. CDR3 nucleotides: TGTGCCAGCAGTTATATAGGGGAGGGGGATGAGCAGTTCTTC.

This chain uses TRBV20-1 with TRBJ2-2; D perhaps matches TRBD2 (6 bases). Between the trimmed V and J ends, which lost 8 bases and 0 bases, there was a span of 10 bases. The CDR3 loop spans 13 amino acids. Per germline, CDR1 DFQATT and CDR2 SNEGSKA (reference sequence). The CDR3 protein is CSMSSANTGELFF. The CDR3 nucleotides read TGCAGTATGTCTAGCGCGAACACCGGGGAGCTGTTTTTT.

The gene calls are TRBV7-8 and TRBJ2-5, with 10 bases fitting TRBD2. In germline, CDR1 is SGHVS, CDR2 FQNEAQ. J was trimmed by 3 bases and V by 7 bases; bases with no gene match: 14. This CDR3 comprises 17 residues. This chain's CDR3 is CASTTPLPGTSEETQYF. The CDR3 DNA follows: TGTGCCAGCACAACGCCCCTTCCTGGGACTAGCGAAGAGACCCAGTACTTC.

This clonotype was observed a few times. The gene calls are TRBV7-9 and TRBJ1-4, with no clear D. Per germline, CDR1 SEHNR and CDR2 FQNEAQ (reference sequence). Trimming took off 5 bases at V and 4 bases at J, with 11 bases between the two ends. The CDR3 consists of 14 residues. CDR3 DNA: TGTGCCAGCAGCCCCGACGGTCATAATGAAAAACTGTTTTTT. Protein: CASSPDGHNEKLFF. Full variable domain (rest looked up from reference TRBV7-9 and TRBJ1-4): DTGVSQNPRHKITKRGQNVTFRCDPISEHNRLYWYRQTLGQGPEFLTYFQNEAQLEKSRLLSDRFSAERPKGSFSTLEIQRTEQGDSAMYLCASSPDGHNEKLFFGSGTQLSVL.

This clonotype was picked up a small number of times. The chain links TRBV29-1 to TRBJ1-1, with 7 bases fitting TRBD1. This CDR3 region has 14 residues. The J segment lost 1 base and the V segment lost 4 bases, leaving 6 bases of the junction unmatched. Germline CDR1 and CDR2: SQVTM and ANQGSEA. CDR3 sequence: CSVAGGAGNTEAFF. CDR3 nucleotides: TGCAGCGTTGCAGGGGGGGCCGGGAACACTGAAGCTTTCTTT. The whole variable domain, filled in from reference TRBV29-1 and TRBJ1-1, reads SAVISQKPSRDICQRGTSLTIQCQVDSQVTMMFWYRQQPGQSLTLIATANQGSEATYESGFVIDKFPISRPNLTFSTLTVSNMSPEDSSIYLCSVAGGAGNTEAFFGQGTRLTVV.

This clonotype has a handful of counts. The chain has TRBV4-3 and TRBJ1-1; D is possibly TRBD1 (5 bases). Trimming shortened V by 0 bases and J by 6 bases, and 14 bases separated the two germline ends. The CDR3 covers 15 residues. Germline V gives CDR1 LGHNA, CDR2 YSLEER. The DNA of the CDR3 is TGCGCCAGCAGCCAAGATAATATCGGACATCCTGAAGCTTTCTTT. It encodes CASSQDNIGHPEAFF.

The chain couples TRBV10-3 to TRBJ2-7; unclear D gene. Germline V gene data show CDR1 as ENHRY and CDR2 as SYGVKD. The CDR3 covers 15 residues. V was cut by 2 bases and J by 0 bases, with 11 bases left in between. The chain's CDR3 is CAISEPAVSSYEQYF. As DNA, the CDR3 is TGTGCCATCAGTGAGCCCGCGGTCAGCTCCTACGAGCAGTACTTC.

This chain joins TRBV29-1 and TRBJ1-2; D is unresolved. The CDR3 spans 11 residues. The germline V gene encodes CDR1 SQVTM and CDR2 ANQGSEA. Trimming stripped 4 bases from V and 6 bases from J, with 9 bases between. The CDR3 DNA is TGCAGCGTTGTGGGTGAGGATGGCTACACCTTC. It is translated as CSVVGEDGYTF.

Here the CDR3 DNA reads TGCAGTGCTAGAGATAACGACAGGGGCTATGGCTACACCTTC. This encodes CSARDNDRGYGYTF. The chain carries TRBV20-1 and TRBJ1-2; 8 nucleotides align to TRBD1. The CDR3 spans 14 residues. Per the germline V gene, CDR1 is DFQATT and CDR2 is SNEGSKA (reference sequence). J gave up 4 bases and V 0 bases, and 4 bases lay outside the gene matches.

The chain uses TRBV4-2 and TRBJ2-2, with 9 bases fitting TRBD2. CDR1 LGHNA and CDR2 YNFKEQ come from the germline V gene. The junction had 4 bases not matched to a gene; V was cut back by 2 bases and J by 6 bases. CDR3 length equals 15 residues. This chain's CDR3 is CASSQSGLAPGELFF. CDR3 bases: TGTGCCAGCAGCCAATCGGGACTAGCCCCCGGGGAGCTGTTTTTT.

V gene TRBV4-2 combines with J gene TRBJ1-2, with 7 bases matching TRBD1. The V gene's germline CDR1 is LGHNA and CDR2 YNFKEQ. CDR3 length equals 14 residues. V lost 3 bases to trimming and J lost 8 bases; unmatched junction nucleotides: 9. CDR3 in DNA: TGTGCCAGCAGCCACGAGGACAGGCCTCAGGGCTACACCTTC. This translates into CASSHEDRPQGYTF.

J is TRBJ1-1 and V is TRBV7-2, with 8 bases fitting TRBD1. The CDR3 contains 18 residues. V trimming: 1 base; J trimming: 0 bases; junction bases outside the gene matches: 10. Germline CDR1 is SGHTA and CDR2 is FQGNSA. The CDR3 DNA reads TGTGCCAGCAGCTTAGGGACAGGGAGCAGACCTTTGAACACTGAAGCTTTCTTT. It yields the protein CASSLGTGSRPLNTEAFF.

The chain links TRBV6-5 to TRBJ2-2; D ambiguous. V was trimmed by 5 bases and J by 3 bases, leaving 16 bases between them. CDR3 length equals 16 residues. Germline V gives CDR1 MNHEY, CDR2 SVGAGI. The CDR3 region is CASSPSWVQDTGELFF. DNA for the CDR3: TGTGCCAGCAGTCCCTCCTGGGTTCAGGACACCGGGGAGCTGTTTTTT.

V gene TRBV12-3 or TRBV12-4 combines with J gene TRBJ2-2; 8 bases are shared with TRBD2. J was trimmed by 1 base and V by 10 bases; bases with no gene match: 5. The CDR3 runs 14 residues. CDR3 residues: CATIAGRNTGELFF. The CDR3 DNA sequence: TGTGCCACCATAGCGGGGCGGAACACCGGGGAGCTGTTTTTT.

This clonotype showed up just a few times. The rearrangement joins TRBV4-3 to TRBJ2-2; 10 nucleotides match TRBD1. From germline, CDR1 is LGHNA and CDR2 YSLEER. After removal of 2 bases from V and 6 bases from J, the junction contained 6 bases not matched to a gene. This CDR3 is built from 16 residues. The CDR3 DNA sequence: TGCGCCAGCAGCCAAATAGGGACAGGGGTTCCCGGGGAGCTGTTTTTT. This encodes CASSQIGTGVPGELFF.

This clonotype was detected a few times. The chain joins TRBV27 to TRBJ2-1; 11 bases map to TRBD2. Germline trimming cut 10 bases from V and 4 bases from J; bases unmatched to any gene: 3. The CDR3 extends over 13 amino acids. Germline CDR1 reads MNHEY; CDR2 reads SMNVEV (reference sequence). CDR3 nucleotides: TGTGCCATCGGGACTAGCGGTTACAATGAGCAGTTCTTC. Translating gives CAIGTSGYNEQFF.

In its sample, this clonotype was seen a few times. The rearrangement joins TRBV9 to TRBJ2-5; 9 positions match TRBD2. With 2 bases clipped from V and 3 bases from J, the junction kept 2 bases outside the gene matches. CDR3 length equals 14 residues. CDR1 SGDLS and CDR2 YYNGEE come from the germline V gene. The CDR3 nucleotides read TGTGCCAGCAGCGTTAGCGGGAGAGAAGAGACCCAGTACTTC. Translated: CASSVSGREETQYF.

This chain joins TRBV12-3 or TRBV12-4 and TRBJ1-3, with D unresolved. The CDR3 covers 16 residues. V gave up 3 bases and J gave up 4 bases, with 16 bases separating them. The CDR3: CASSFGRSRLGNTIYF. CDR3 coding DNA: TGTGCCAGCAGTTTTGGTCGATCAAGACTCGGAAACACCATATATTTT.

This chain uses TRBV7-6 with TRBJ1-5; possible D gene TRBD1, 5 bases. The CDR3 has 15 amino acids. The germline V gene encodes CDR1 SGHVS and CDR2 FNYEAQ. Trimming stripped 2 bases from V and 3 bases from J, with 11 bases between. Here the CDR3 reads CASSLHDSFNQPQHF. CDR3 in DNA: TGTGCCAGCAGCTTACATGACAGCTTCAATCAGCCCCAGCATTTT.

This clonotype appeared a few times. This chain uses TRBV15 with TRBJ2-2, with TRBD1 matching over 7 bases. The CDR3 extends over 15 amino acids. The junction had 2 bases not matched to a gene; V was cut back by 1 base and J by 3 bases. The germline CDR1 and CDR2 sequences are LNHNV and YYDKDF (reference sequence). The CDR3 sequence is CATSRAGTDTGELFF. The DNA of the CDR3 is TGTGCCACCAGCAGAGCCGGGACAGACACCGGGGAGCTGTTTTTT.

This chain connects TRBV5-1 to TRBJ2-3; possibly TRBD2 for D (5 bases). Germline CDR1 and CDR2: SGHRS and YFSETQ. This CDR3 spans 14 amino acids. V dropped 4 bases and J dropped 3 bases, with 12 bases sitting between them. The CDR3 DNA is TGCGCCAGCAGCCCGGAGGATGTAACAGATACGCAGTATTTT. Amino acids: CASSPEDVTDTQYF.

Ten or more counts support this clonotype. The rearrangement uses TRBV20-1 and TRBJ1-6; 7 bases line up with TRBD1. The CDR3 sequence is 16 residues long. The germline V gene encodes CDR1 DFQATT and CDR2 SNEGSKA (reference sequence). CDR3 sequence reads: CLIPGQKSSYNSPLHF. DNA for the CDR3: TGCCTAATACCGGGACAGAAGAGCTCCTATAATTCACCCCTCCACTTT.

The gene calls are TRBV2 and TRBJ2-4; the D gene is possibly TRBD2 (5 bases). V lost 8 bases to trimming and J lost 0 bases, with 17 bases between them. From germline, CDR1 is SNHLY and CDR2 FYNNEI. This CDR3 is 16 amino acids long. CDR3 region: CASHSAGALAKNIQYF. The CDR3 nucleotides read TGTGCCAGCCATTCGGCGGGCGCCCTAGCCAAAAACATTCAGTACTTC.

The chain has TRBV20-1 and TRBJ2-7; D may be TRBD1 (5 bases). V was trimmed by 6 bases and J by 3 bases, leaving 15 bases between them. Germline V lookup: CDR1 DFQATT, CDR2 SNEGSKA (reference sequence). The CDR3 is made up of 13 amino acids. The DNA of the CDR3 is TGCAGTGCCCCCGGAGTAACAGGCTACGAGCAGTACTTC. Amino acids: CSAPGVTGYEQYF.

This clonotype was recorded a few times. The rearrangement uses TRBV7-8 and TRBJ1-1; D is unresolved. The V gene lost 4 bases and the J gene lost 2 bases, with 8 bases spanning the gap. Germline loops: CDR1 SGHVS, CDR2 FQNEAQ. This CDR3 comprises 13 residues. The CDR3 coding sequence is TGTGCCAGCAGCTCTCCCCTAAACACTGAAGCTTTCTTT. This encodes CASSSPLNTEAFF.

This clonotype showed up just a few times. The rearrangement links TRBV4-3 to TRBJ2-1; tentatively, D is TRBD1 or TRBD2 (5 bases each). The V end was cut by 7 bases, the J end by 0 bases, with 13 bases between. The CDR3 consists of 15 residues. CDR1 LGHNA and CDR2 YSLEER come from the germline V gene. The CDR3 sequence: CASNEGLSSYNEQFF. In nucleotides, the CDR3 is TGCGCCAGCAACGAGGGGCTGAGCTCCTACAATGAGCAGTTCTTC.

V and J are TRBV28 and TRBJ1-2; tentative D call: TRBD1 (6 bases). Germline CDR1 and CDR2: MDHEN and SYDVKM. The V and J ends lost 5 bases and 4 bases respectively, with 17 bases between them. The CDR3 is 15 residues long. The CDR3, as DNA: TGTGCCAGCAGTCAGACCCTACTCAGGGGCTATGGCTACACCTTC. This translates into CASSQTLLRGYGYTF.

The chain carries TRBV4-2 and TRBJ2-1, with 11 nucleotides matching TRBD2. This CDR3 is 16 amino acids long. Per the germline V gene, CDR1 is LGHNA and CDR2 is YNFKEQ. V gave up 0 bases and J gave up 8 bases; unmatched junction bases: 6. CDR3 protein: CASSQDQTSGSYEQFF. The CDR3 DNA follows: TGTGCCAGCAGCCAAGATCAAACTAGCGGGAGTTATGAGCAGTTCTTC.

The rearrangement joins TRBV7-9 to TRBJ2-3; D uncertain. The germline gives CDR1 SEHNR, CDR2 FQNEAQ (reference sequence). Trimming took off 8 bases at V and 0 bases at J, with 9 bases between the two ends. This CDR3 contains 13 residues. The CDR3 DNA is TGTGCCAGCCGTCAACTTAGCACAGATACGCAGTATTTT. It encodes CASRQLSTDTQYF.